These 15 T cell receptor beta chains share one sample of origin, sequenced in a study of shared clonotypes between healthy human individuals. Using immunoSEQ multiplex PCR, the repertoire was profiled, and TCRdb retains in-frame clones only, with some absent. The sample includes about 1.1 million clones, about 84% of them seen just once. The source material was memory CD4+ T cells from PBMCs. Subset meaning: CD45RA-negative fraction. The receptors come from a man aged 18 to 35 in good health. Some clones in this sample may be carry-over from other donors' samples.

V usage is TRBV6-6 and J usage is TRBJ1-2; D might be TRBD1 (5 bases). CDR3 length: 13 residues. The V and J ends lost 0 bases and 6 bases respectively, with 8 bases between them. Germline values: CDR1 MNHNY, CDR2 SVGAGI (reference sequence). CDR3 sequence: CASSYSGTDGYTF. The CDR3 coding sequence is TGTGCCAGCAGTTACTCGGGGACGGATGGCTACACCTTC.

J is TRBJ2-1 and V is TRBV4-2; D is possibly TRBD1 (6 bases). The V gene lost 0 bases and the J gene lost 1 base, with 10 bases spanning the gap. The CDR3 is 16 residues long. CDR1 LGHNA and CDR2 YNFKEQ come from the germline V gene. In DNA form, the CDR3 reads TGTGCCAGCAGCCAAGATCCAGGGGCATCCTACAATGAGCAGTTCTTC. This codes for CASSQDPGASYNEQFF.

The V gene is TRBV9, the J gene TRBJ2-7; 7 nucleotides match TRBD1. The V gene's germline CDR1 is SGDLS and CDR2 YYNGEE. CDR3 length equals 15 residues. Unmatched junction bases numbered 7, after V lost 0 bases and J lost 4 bases. The CDR3 reads CASSVAPTGSYEQYF. The CDR3 coding sequence is TGTGCCAGCAGCGTAGCCCCGACAGGGAGTTACGAGCAGTACTTC.

The J gene is TRBJ2-3, the V gene TRBV28, with no clear D. Deletions cut 6 bases from V and 1 base from J, with 8 bases between. Per germline, CDR1 MDHEN and CDR2 SYDVKM. The CDR3 extends over 13 amino acids. The CDR3 bases are TGTGCCAGCAGAAACACAGGCACAGATACGCAGTATTTT. Amino acids: CASRNTGTDTQYF.

The chain couples TRBV5-1 to TRBJ2-3; possibly TRBD1 for D (6 bases). Trimming cost V 5 bases and J 2 bases, with 15 bases left between them. The CDR3 extends over 15 amino acids. Looked up from germline, CDR1 is SGHRS and CDR2 is YFSETQ. The CDR3 sequence: CASRRQDRPTDTQYF. As DNA, the CDR3 is TGCGCCAGCAGGAGGCAGGACAGACCCACAGATACGCAGTATTTT. The full variable domain, its missing parts supplied by reference TRBV5-1 and TRBJ2-3, is KAGVTQTPRYLIKTRGQQVTLSCSPISGHRSVSWYQQTPGQGLQFLFEYFSETQRNKGNFPGRFSGRQFSNSRSEMNVSTLELGDSALYLCASRRQDRPTDTQYFGPGTRLTVL.

The chain couples TRBV29-1 to TRBJ2-5, with 10 nucleotides matching TRBD2. CDR3 length equals 13 residues. CDR1 and CDR2 (germline): SQVTM, ANQGSEA. Trimming cost V 7 bases and J 4 bases; bases outside gene matches: 6. The CDR3 loop reads CSGEGLAAETQYF. The CDR3 DNA sequence: TGCAGCGGGGAAGGACTAGCGGCAGAGACCCAGTACTTC. Filled out from reference TRBV29-1 and TRBJ2-5, the complete variable domain reads SAVISQKPSRDICQRGTSLTIQCQVDSQVTMMFWYRQQPGQSLTLIATANQGSEATYESGFVIDKFPISRPNLTFSTLTVSNMSPEDSSIYLCSGEGLAAETQYFGPGTRLLVL.

This chain uses TRBV27 with TRBJ1-6, with 7 bases fitting TRBD1. Germline trimming cut 3 bases from V and 11 bases from J; bases unmatched to any gene: 13. The CDR3 is 16 residues long. Germline CDR1 MNHEY, CDR2 SMNVEV (reference sequence). The CDR3 here is CASSFVRTGGRAPLHF. CDR3 nucleotides: TGTGCCAGCAGTTTTGTTCGGACAGGTGGAAGGGCACCCCTCCACTTT.

V gene TRBV2 combines with J gene TRBJ2-1, with TRBD2 as a possible D gene (5 bases). Germline V gene sequence: CDR1 SNHLY, CDR2 FYNNEI. V was shortened by 0 bases and J by 12 bases, with 6 bases between the two germline ends. CDR3 length equals 11 residues. In DNA, the CDR3 is TGTGCCAGCAGTGAAGCGGGAGCGCAGTTCTTC. It specifies CASSEAGAQFF. The whole variable domain, remainder taken from reference TRBV2 and TRBJ2-1, is EPEVTQTPSHQVTQMGQEVILRCVPISNHLYFYWYRQILGQKVEFLVSFYNNEISEKSEIFDDQFSVERPDGSNFTLKIRSTKLEDSAMYFCASSEAGAQFFGPGTRLTVL.

The chain carries TRBV20-1 and TRBJ2-7; no definite D call. The V end lost 3 bases, the J end lost 7 bases, and 7 bases lay between the germline ends. This CDR3 contains 10 residues. Germline V gene data show CDR1 as DFQATT and CDR2 as SNEGSKA (reference sequence). The CDR3 bases are TGCAGTGCTAGCCTCATGGAGCAGTACTTC. Amino acids: CSASLMEQYF.

The chain is built from TRBV4-1 and TRBJ1-2; the D is unclear. Germline CDR1 is MGHRA and CDR2 is YSYEKL. CDR3 length equals 13 residues. The V gene lost 4 bases and the J gene lost 4 bases, with 10 bases spanning the gap. The CDR3 loop reads CASSLSLFYGYTF. The CDR3, as DNA: TGCGCCAGCAGCCTATCCCTCTTCTATGGCTACACCTTC.

This sequence joins TRBV6-5 and TRBJ2-5, with D tentatively TRBD1 (5 bases). V lost 0 bases, J lost 8 bases, and 16 bases lay in between. The CDR3 is 15 amino acids. From germline, CDR1 is MNHEY and CDR2 SVGAGI. In DNA form, the CDR3 reads TGTGCCAGCAGTTACTCGGGGCTAACCACAGAAACCCAGTACTTC. Translated, it gives CASSYSGLTTETQYF.

The J gene is TRBJ1-2, the V gene TRBV21-1; no check of the table's D call, TRBD1, against the DNA was made. TRBV21-1 is a known pseudogene. The CDR3 sequence is 13 residues long. DNA for the CDR3: TGTGCCAGCAGCAAGGGCAGCTTCTATGGCTACACCTTC. It codes for CASSKGSFYGYTF.

J is TRBJ1-3 and V is TRBV5-1; 10 bases agree with TRBD1. The V gene's germline CDR1 is SGHRS and CDR2 YFSETQ. V shed 1 base and J 8 bases; nucleotides not matched to a gene: 12. This CDR3 comprises 17 residues. The DNA of the CDR3 is TGCGCCAGCAGCTTGTCGGAGGGGACAGGGGACCGGGACACCATATATTTT. Its translation is CASSLSEGTGDRDTIYF.

The rearrangement joins TRBV7-3 to TRBJ1-1; D gene uncertain. This CDR3 contains 13 residues. The V end was cut by 4 bases, the J end by 8 bases, with 14 bases between. Looked up from germline, CDR1 is SGHTA and CDR2 is FQGTGA. The CDR3 protein is CASSYQPGGEAFF. The DNA for the CDR3 is TGTGCCAGCAGCTACCAACCGGGCGGCGAAGCTTTCTTT.

In this sample, this clone turned up a few times. The chain recombines TRBV6-6 with TRBJ2-5, with TRBD2 matching 7 bases. The CDR3 length is 13 residues. V trimming: 5 bases; J trimming: 4 bases; junction bases outside the gene matches: 4. In germline, CDR1 is MNHNY, CDR2 SVGAGI (reference sequence). The CDR3 DNA follows: TGTGCCAGCAGTCCTCGGGGGGTAGAGACCCAGTACTTC. Translated: CASSPRGVETQYF.